This TCR beta chain came from a study of control samples from healthy donors and cancer patients. Profiled with immunoSEQ multiplex PCR; TCRdb holds only in-frame clones, not every one. Among roughly 130,000 clones listed, approximately 94% were seen once. In germline, CDR1 is SEHNR, CDR2 FQNEAQ (reference sequence). The CDR3 covers 15 residues. V trimming: 4 bases; J trimming: 2 bases; junction bases outside the gene matches: 7. The sequence was obtained from a man between 25 and 39 years old in good health. The J gene is TRBJ2-7, the V gene TRBV7-9; TRBD1 agrees at 8 bases. Sequenced sample: blood. The CDR3 DNA sequence: TGTGCCAGCAGCTCGGCAGGGGGCGCGCCCTACGAGCAGTACTTC. Translated: CASSSAGGAPYEQYF.